This TCR beta chain appears in the sequencing data of a study of blood T cell repertoires in COVID-19. Across the whole study: Whether acute or convalescent, the COVID-19 samples came from the United States, Italy and Spain. In each case, the material was cDNA or gDNA derived from T cells, B-cell-depleted T cells, or PBMCs.

TCRdb's copy holds only in-frame clones and misses some; the assay was immunoSEQ multiplex PCR. The sample comprises some 150,000 clones, 70% to 80% of which are singletons, and 3.5% to 5% rests with the top ten. Between the trimmed V and J ends, which lost 9 bases and 5 bases, there was a span of 16 bases. CDR1 is ENHRY, CDR2 SYGVKD, per germline. This CDR3 has 14 amino acids. The rearrangement uses TRBV10-3 and TRBJ2-2; a weak D match, TRBD1 (8 bases). This receptor was identified in a woman older than 75 with active or convalescent COVID-19. The sample was peripheral blood. The chain's CDR3 is CAIAGQAQTGELFF. The CDR3 coding sequence is TGTGCCATAGCGGGACAGGCCCAAACCGGGGAGCTGTTTTTT.